In this sample, the clone carrying this T cell receptor (beta chain) turned up a few times. The sample belongs to a study of cytomegalovirus exposure and HLA in healthy donors. The CDR3 totals 14 residues. V shed 4 bases, J shed 3 bases, and the junction held 6 bases outside the gene matches. CDR1 and CDR2 (germline): SGHRS, YFSETQ. The PCR contained 60 Vbeta and 13 Jbeta primers. Sequencing was performed with immunoSEQ multiplex PCR; in TCRdb, only in-frame clones are kept and a portion is missing. The data hold under 45,000 clones, with over 60% observed a single time. The sample comprised PBMCs. This chain uses TRBV5-1 with TRBJ2-7; 8 positions match TRBD1. This receptor was taken from a man aged 25-40 years in good health and CMV-seronegative. CDR3 amino acids: CASSVDGQGYEQYF. The CDR3, as DNA: TGCGCCAGCAGCGTGGACGGACAGGGCTACGAGCAGTACTTC.